The entry below describes one T cell receptor beta chain. This clonotype was observed many times. This receptor's antigen is unknown. Within one base of it there is no much larger clone, and no base qualities were kept. Ends trimmed: V by 5 bases, J by 1 base; bases unmatched to a gene: 2. From cysteine to phenylalanine, the CDR3 is 14 amino acids long. Only the CDR3 DNA is retained, 42 bases long and in frame from the first base. Via the germline V gene (reference sequence), CDR1 is DFQATT and CDR2 SNEGSKA. This entry belongs to a study of neurological immune-mediated disorders (dated by TCRdb to about 2019). Some background on the complete study: Peripheral blood TCR-beta repertoires from patients with HTLV-I-associated myelopathy (HAM/TSP), patients with multiple sclerosis, and healthy controls were compared in the study using UMI-based sequencing. Alongside PBMC samples, the set of more than 85 TCR-beta libraries contained longitudinal samples, technical triplicates, and paired CD4+ and CD8+ T-cell subsets that had been sorted. The cohort included some 68 subjects: approximately 15 with HAM/TSP, around 34 with multiple sclerosis, and approximately 20 healthy controls.

Blood bank volunteers in Maryland, USA served as the healthy controls. For the unsorted PBMC libraries, 2 million PBMCs were stored in RNAlater at -80 degrees C until RNA extraction and were used to generate the libraries. PBMCs were separated from peripheral blood using Ficoll-Hypaque density gradient centrifugation and then cryopreserved in liquid nitrogen. cDNA synthesis used template-switch 5'RACE with a primer carrying a 10-nucleotide random unique molecular identifier tagging each TCR transcript. Over 200 million TCR-beta sequences, covering 15-18 subjects, were produced in each sequencing run. The RNeasy kit was used to extract total RNA. Using the KAPA Real-time Library Amplification kit, TCR-beta VDJ regions were amplified with primers for the TCR constant region and the 5'RACE anchor. A first PCR added sample indexes and Illumina adaptors, and a second PCR then raised library yield. After Ampure bead purification, the TCR product of roughly 650 bp was size-selected on a 2% E-gel SizeSelection system. Before pooling, library quality was assessed on a Bioanalyzer, concentration was determined with Qubit, and library quantification was performed with the Kapa Library Quantification kit. Libraries were sequenced paired-end 2 x 150 bp on an Illumina HiSeq 2500. To increase sequence diversity, roughly 24-31% phiX was spiked into each library pool. The authors processed their data as follows. The quality-filtered reads were processed with the UMI-based MiGEC pipeline, whose error correction step removed more than 80% of the raw TCR sequences. IMGT germline references were used for alignment of VDJ genes, and clonotypes were defined by a unique CDR3 amino acid sequence together with V-J genes. VDJtools evaluated clonal expansion, Shannon diversity and CDR3 relatedness (CalcPairwiseDistances, ClusterSamples); CLCbio workbench built phylogenetic trees. Expanded clones were defined as having at least 8 unique UMIs, based on coefficient-of-variation modelling across technical triplicates. TCRdb redid the processing of the public reads, applying fastp at Q25 and MiXCR, and retained in-frame beta chains. Each CDR3 protein gets just one entry, which takes the most common genes and DNA from the rows behind it. These V and J calls derive from TCRdb rather than the authors' analysis. For this sample there are more than 70,000 distinct CDR3 sequences; 10% appear just once. Of the sample, about 2% is held by the ten largest clones.

Overall study results and their limits: The highest TCR clonal expansion was observed in HAM/TSP patients, whereas the lowest was observed in MS patients, even when compared with healthy controls. Across subjects, expanded clones never shared an identical CDR3 amino acid sequence, which suggests that the TCR-beta repertoires in every group were private.

Sequencing was done on a sample of PBMCs. The rearrangement joined TRBV20-1 to TRBJ2-3, and TRBD2 aligns with 11 junction nucleotides. The sequence was collected from a man between 40 and 49 years old in good health. The nucleotides are TGCAGTGCTCTTAGCGGGAGGGGCACAGATACGCAGTATTTT. Its coded protein is CSALSGRGTDTQYF.